Below are 5 T cell receptor beta chains sequenced from a single sample in a study of identical twins. TCRdb recomputed calls from the 5' RACE reads with MiXCR, one row per CDR3 protein. The sample contains hundreds of thousands of distinct CDR3 sequences, around 20% of which appear only once. The data also belong to a second study, concerning yellow fever vaccine responses in identical twins.

Specimen: CD4+ T cells sorted from blood. The source is a woman aged 18 to 35 in good health.

The chain combines TRBV18 with TRBJ2-7; TRBD1 matches 9 bases. Unmatched junction bases numbered 5, after V lost 6 bases and J lost 5 bases. This CDR3 is 13 amino acids long. CDR1 KGHSH and CDR2 LQKENI come from the germline V gene. The DNA for the CDR3 is TGTGCCAGCTCCCCTAGGACAGGGGACGAGCAGTACTTC. The encoded protein is CASSPRTGDEQYF.

The chain carries TRBV12-3 or TRBV12-4 and TRBJ1-1; 8 nucleotides agree with TRBD1. This CDR3 is built from 15 residues. The V gene end was trimmed by 3 bases and the J gene end by 2 bases; junction bases not matched to a gene: 5. The CDR3: CASSFAGQANTEAFF. The DNA for the CDR3 is TGTGCCAGCAGTTTCGCGGGACAGGCAAACACTGAAGCTTTCTTT.

The sample holds a few counts of this clonotype. The V call is TRBV9, the J call TRBJ2-1; D is possibly TRBD2 (5 bases). V lost 4 bases and J 4 bases, leaving 15 bases between the germline ends. CDR3 size: 15 residues. CDR1 SGDLS and CDR2 YYNGEE come from the germline V gene. The CDR3 here is CASSTSSREYNEQFF. The CDR3 DNA sequence: TGTGCCAGCAGCACGTCGAGTAGGGAGTACAATGAGCAGTTCTTC. Complete variable domain (other parts from reference TRBV9 and TRBJ2-1): DSGVTQTPKHLITATGQRVTLRCSPRSGDLSVYWYQQSLDQGLQFLIQYYNGEERAKGNILERFSAQQFPDLHSELNLSSLELGDSALYFCASSTSSREYNEQFFGPGTRLTVL.

The chain has TRBV11-1 and TRBJ2-7, with D tentatively TRBD1 (6 bases). From germline, CDR1 is SGHAT and CDR2 FQDESV (reference sequence). The CDR3 runs 23 residues. V was clipped by 0 bases and J by 1 base, with 34 bases between them. CDR3: CASSLAPGATYHYNYPPSYEQYV. DNA of the CDR3: TGTGCCAGCAGCTTAGCGCCAGGGGCCACTTACCACTATAACTATCCACCTTCCTACGAGCAGTACGTC.

This clonotype was detected a few times. The chain has TRBV5-1 and TRBJ2-7; D not certain. The CDR3 spans 12 residues. Germline loops: CDR1 SGHRS, CDR2 YFSETQ. V was cut by 4 bases and J by 4 bases, with 9 bases left in between. The CDR3 coding sequence is TGCGCCAGCAGCCCGGACGGGTACGAGCAGTACGTC. This encodes CASSPDGYEQYV.